The 27 T cell receptor beta chains listed next were all sequenced from one sample in a study of blood T cell repertoires in COVID-19. Sequencing was performed with immunoSEQ multiplex PCR; in TCRdb, only in-frame clones are kept and a portion is missing. The data show 380,000 or so clones, roughly 90% seen once. Source material: PBMCs or T cells enriched from blood (not recorded which). The receptor source for this set is a woman aged 25-40 years with acute COVID-19.

This chain uses TRBV7-3 with TRBJ1-1; TRBD1 agrees at 7 bases. V lost 4 bases and J lost 0; bases outside the gene matches: 2. The CDR3 loop spans 14 amino acids. Germline CDR1 SGHTA, CDR2 FQGTGA. The CDR3 loop reads CASSWTGLNTEAFF. The CDR3 DNA reads TGTGCCAGCAGCTGGACAGGTTTGAACACTGAAGCTTTCTTT. The whole variable domain, remainder taken from reference TRBV7-3 and TRBJ1-1, is GAGVSQTPSNKVTEKGKYVELRCDPISGHTALYWYRQSLGQGPEFLIYFQGTGAADDSGLPNDRFFAVRPEGSVSTLKIQRTERGDSAVYLCASSWTGLNTEAFFGQGTRLTVV.

The V and J genes are TRBV7-2 and TRBJ1-6; TRBD1 is a possible D gene (6 bases). Trimming took 0 bases from V and 3 from J, leaving 6 bases between them. The CDR3 is made up of 15 amino acids. The V gene's germline CDR1 is SGHTA and CDR2 FQGNSA. The CDR3 DNA reads as TGTGCCAGCAGCTTAGCGGGACACTATAATTCACCCCTCCACTTT. Protein: CASSLAGHYNSPLHF.

V is TRBV13 and J is TRBJ2-1; possible D gene TRBD1, 5 bases. The germline V gene has CDR1 PRHDT and CDR2 FYEKMQ (reference sequence). The CDR3 sequence is 18 residues long. V was cut by 1 base and J by 3 bases, with 19 bases left in between. CDR3 sequence reads: CASSLARVPIEIYNEQFF. As DNA, the CDR3 is TGTGCCAGCAGCTTAGCCAGGGTGCCGATAGAAATCTACAATGAGCAGTTCTTC. The variable domain in full, completed from reference TRBV13 and TRBJ2-1, reads AAGVIQSPRHLIKEKRETATLKCYPIPRHDTVYWYQQGPGQDPQFLISFYEKMQSDKGSIPDRFSAQQFSDYHSELNMSSLELGDSALYFCASSLARVPIEIYNEQFFGPGTRLTVL.

This rearrangement joins TRBV6-5 to TRBJ1-2; TRBD1 matches at 9 bases. CDR3 size: 14 residues. Germline-derived CDR1 and CDR2 are MNHEY and SVGAGI. V was pared by 4 bases and J by 5 bases, with 5 bases of the junction left unmatched. The CDR3, as DNA: TGTGCCAGCAGTTCCGAGGACAGGGGTTATGGCTACACCTTC. This translates into CASSSEDRGYGYTF.

The chain employs TRBV5-1 and TRBJ1-2; 9 nucleotides match TRBD1. CDR1 and CDR2 (germline): SGHRS, YFSETQ. V was clipped by 4 bases and J by 1 base; unmatched bases: 5. The CDR3 sequence is 15 residues long. The CDR3 is CASSPGTGSNYGYTF. The CDR3 nucleotides are TGCGCCAGCAGCCCAGGGACAGGGAGTAACTATGGCTACACCTTC.

This chain uses TRBV6-4 with TRBJ2-1; 9 bases align to TRBD2. J was trimmed by 8 bases and V by 0 bases; bases with no gene match: 8. The CDR3 extends over 16 amino acids. CDR1 is MRHNA and CDR2 is SNTAGT in the germline V gene. The CDR3 nucleotides are TGTGCCAGCAGTGACTCGAAAGCGGGGGGTCTCGATGAGCAGTTCTTC. Translation gives CASSDSKAGGLDEQFF.

The chain recombines TRBV29-1 with TRBJ2-3; 13 nucleotides match TRBD2. Germline assignment: CDR1 SQVTM and CDR2 ANQGSEA. The CDR3 sequence is 16 residues long. Unmatched junction bases numbered 10, after V lost 6 bases and J lost 4 bases. CDR3 sequence (DNA): TGCAGCGTCCCTACTAGCGGGGGGGCCATTTCAGATACGCAGTATTTT. Its protein is CSVPTSGGAISDTQYF.

The chain is built from TRBV28 and TRBJ1-6; D is possibly TRBD1 (5 bases). CDR1 is MDHEN and CDR2 is SYDVKM in the germline V gene. The CDR3 has 13 amino acids. V was pared by 6 bases and J by 10 bases, with 13 bases between. The CDR3: CASRRAGESPLHF. CDR3 in DNA: TGTGCCAGCAGGCGAGCGGGGGAGTCACCCCTCCACTTT.

The chain has TRBV12-3 or TRBV12-4 and TRBJ2-7; tentative D call: TRBD2 (6 bases). The CDR3 loop spans 13 amino acids. The V gene lost 6 bases and the J gene lost 5 bases, with 14 bases spanning the gap. CDR3 bases: TGTGCCAGCAGCACGGGACTTCTGAACGAGCAGTACTTC. Translated: CASSTGLLNEQYF.

The chain is built from TRBV15 and TRBJ1-1; 10 bases line up with TRBD1. Germline trimming cut 4 bases from V and 5 bases from J; bases unmatched to any gene: 10. The germline V gene encodes CDR1 LNHNV and CDR2 YYDKDF (reference sequence). CDR3 size: 16 residues. The CDR3 region has the DNA TGTGCCACCAGCATTCCCGGACAGGGGGGTGGTACTGAAGCTTTCTTT. This gives the protein CATSIPGQGGGTEAFF.

This chain links TRBV19 with TRBJ2-7, with TRBD2 as a possible D gene (6 bases). CDR1 and CDR2 from the germline V gene are LNHDA and SQIVND (reference sequence). The CDR3 length is 14 residues. Deletions cut 1 base from V and 2 bases from J, with 9 bases between. The CDR3 protein is CASSIAGSPYEQYF. Written as DNA, the CDR3 is TGTGCCAGTAGTATAGCCGGGAGCCCCTACGAGCAGTACTTC.

The V gene is TRBV28, the J gene TRBJ1-2; D gene unclear. The V and J ends lost 2 bases and 2 bases respectively, with 9 bases between them. The CDR3 extends over 14 amino acids. CDR1 is MDHEN, CDR2 SYDVKM, per germline. Written as DNA, the CDR3 is TGTGCCAGCAGTTTAGTCCCCGTGAACTATGGCTACACCTTC. Its protein product is CASSLVPVNYGYTF.

V gene TRBV2 combines with J gene TRBJ1-3; D not certain. The CDR3 is 15 amino acids. Germline CDR1 and CDR2: SNHLY and FYNNEI. The V and J ends lost 3 bases and 4 bases respectively, with 13 bases between them. The CDR3 loop is CASSESGSSGNTIYF. The CDR3 DNA reads as TGTGCCAGCAGTGAGAGCGGGTCGTCCGGAAACACCATATATTTT.

This chain joins TRBV5-1 and TRBJ1-2; 8 bases map to TRBD1. Germline-derived CDR1 and CDR2 are SGHRS and YFSETQ. V gave up 2 bases and J gave up 2 bases; unmatched junction bases: 2. CDR3 length: 14 residues. CDR3 nucleotides: TGCGCCAGCAGCTTTCAGGGGGCGAACTATGGCTACACCTTC. It yields the protein CASSFQGANYGYTF.

Only one count was recorded for this clone. V and J are TRBV28 and TRBJ2-7, with a weak D call TRBD2 (5 bases). This CDR3 region has 13 residues. The V end was cut by 4 bases, the J end by 2 bases, with 9 bases between. The V gene's germline CDR1 is MDHEN and CDR2 SYDVKM. The CDR3 is CASSWRATYEQYF. The CDR3 DNA follows: TGTGCCAGCAGTTGGCGGGCAACCTACGAGCAGTACTTC.

The chain employs TRBV5-1 and TRBJ1-6; no clear D. The CDR3 length is 14 residues. V was trimmed by 0 bases and J by 6 bases, leaving 7 bases between them. CDR1 is SGHRS and CDR2 is YFSETQ in the germline V gene. The DNA of the CDR3 is TGCGCCAGCAGCTTGGCCGTCCCTAATTCACCCCTCCACTTT. This encodes CASSLAVPNSPLHF.

V and J are TRBV5-1 and TRBJ1-2; 8 positions agree with TRBD1. CDR3 length: 14 residues. V dropped 5 bases and J dropped 1; count of bases not matched to a gene: 4. The germline V gene has CDR1 SGHRS and CDR2 YFSETQ. The CDR3 DNA sequence: TGCGCCAGCAGGGGGGACAGGTATAACTATGGCTACACCTTC. It yields the protein CASRGDRYNYGYTF.

The CDR3 loop reads CASSLGGGLFF. DNA of the CDR3: TGTGCCAGCAGTTTGGGTGGGGGGTTGTTTTTT. The chain links TRBV6-6 to TRBJ1-4; the D gene is possibly TRBD1 (5 bases). This CDR3 contains 11 residues. Between the trimmed V and J ends, which lost 4 bases and 15 bases, there was a span of 12 bases. Per the germline V gene, CDR1 is MNHNY and CDR2 is SVGAGI (reference sequence).

The chain recombines TRBV11-1 with TRBJ2-1, with 7 positions matching TRBD1. The CDR3 has 15 residues. Unmatched junction bases numbered 5, after V lost 5 bases and J lost 1 base. Germline CDR1 SGHAT, CDR2 FQDESV (reference sequence). The CDR3 sequence is CASSVDRVSYNEQFF. For the CDR3, the DNA is TGTGCCAGCAGCGTCGACAGGGTTTCCTACAATGAGCAGTTCTTC.

J is TRBJ1-2 and V is TRBV3-1 (or the pseudogene TRBV3-2); D gene uncertain. The V and J ends lost 0 bases and 4 bases respectively, with 12 bases between them. Germline V CDR1 and CDR2: LGHDT, YNNKEL (reference sequence). There are 15 residues in the CDR3. The CDR3 reads CASSQEEGVGYGYTF. CDR3 DNA: TGTGCCAGCAGCCAAGAAGAAGGAGTCGGCTATGGCTACACCTTC.

V usage is TRBV7-2 and J usage is TRBJ2-3; 9 bases fit TRBD2. Per germline, CDR1 SGHTA and CDR2 FQGNSA. This CDR3 spans 16 amino acids. Trimming removed 1 base from V and 3 bases from J; junction bases left unmatched: 5. In nucleotides, the CDR3 is TGTGCCAGCAGCTTAGGGCGGGGGGGCCGTACAGATACGCAGTATTTT. This gives the protein CASSLGRGGRTDTQYF. Supplemented by reference TRBV7-2 and TRBJ2-3, the full variable domain reads GAGVSQSPSNKVTEKGKDVELRCDPISGHTALYWYRQSLGQGLEFLIYFQGNSAPDKSGLPSDRFSAERTGGSVSTLTIQRTQQEDSAVYLCASSLGRGGRTDTQYFGPGTRLTVL.

This chain joins TRBV25-1 and TRBJ1-1, with D unresolved. CDR1 MGHDK and CDR2 SYGVNS come from the germline V gene. The CDR3 contains 13 residues. V was shortened by 10 bases and J by 1 base, with 13 bases between the two germline ends. The CDR3 spells CATLGRANTEAFF. The CDR3 bases are TGTGCCACCTTGGGCAGAGCGAACACTGAAGCTTTCTTT.

The rearrangement joins TRBV7-6 to TRBJ2-6, with TRBD1 identical over 10 bases. Germline V gives CDR1 SGHVS, CDR2 FNYEAQ. CDR3 length equals 17 residues. Losses at the gene ends were 4 bases for V and 4 bases for J; bases not matched to a gene: 7. The CDR3 loop reads CASSSRQGANGANVLTF. The CDR3 DNA sequence: TGTGCCAGCAGCTCCCGACAGGGGGCGAACGGGGCCAACGTCCTGACTTTC.

The J gene is TRBJ2-3, the V gene TRBV7-7, with 7 bases lining up with TRBD2. J was trimmed by 4 bases and V by 5 bases; bases with no gene match: 9. The CDR3 is 15 residues long. Per germline, CDR1 SSHAT and CDR2 FNYEAQ (reference sequence). The CDR3 bases are TGTGCCAGCAGCCCGGGGGGAGGTAGTGCAGATACGCAGTATTTT. This translates into CASSPGGGSADTQYF.

In DNA form, the CDR3 reads TGTGCCAGCAGCCAATCGGGACACAGCACAGATACGCAGTATTTT. Its protein product is CASSQSGHSTDTQYF. This rearrangement joins TRBV3-1 (or the pseudogene TRBV3-2) to TRBJ2-3, with D perhaps matching TRBD1 (6 bases). V gave up 2 bases and J gave up 0 bases, with 9 bases separating them. In germline, CDR1 is LGHDT, CDR2 YNNKEL (reference sequence). The CDR3 is 15 residues long.

V gene TRBV9 combines with J gene TRBJ2-4, with a possible D match to TRBD1 (7 bases). The CDR3 sequence is 16 residues long. Trimming stripped 10 bases from V and 1 base from J, with 21 bases between. CDR1 is SGDLS and CDR2 is YYNGEE in the germline V gene. CDR3: CAGKSDRAGAKNIQYF. The CDR3 coding sequence is TGTGCCGGCAAATCAGACAGGGCGGGGGCCAAAAACATTCAGTACTTC.

CDR3 amino acids: CATASGDRLNQPQHF. CDR3 in DNA: TGTGCCACCGCATCAGGGGACAGGCTCAATCAGCCCCAGCATTTT. This chain joins TRBV24-1 and TRBJ1-5; 8 bases fit TRBD1. The CDR3 spans 15 residues. The germline gives CDR1 KGHDR, CDR2 SFDVKD. V was pared by 9 bases and J by 3 bases, with 9 bases of the junction left unmatched.